The rows below give T cell receptor beta chains drawn from one sample of a study of molecular identifiers for immune sequencing clone quantification. TCRdb independently ran MiXCR on the PCR reads; one entry per CDR3 protein. The sample consists of hundreds of thousands of distinct CDR3 sequences, around 25% of them appearing once. Sequenced: naive CD8+ T cells from blood, with Jurkat cell RNA spiked in. The receptors originated from a human donor in good health. Some libraries in this study had Jurkat cell RNA spiked in. The CDR3 runs from the conserved cysteine through the conserved F or W. D genes are given only for firm matches. Where a row states a size, it is once, few, many or the class of an expanded clone; other rows omit it.

CDR3 DNA | CDR3 protein | clone size | V gene | CDR3 length | D gene | J gene
TGTGCCAGCAGCTTTGCTCTAGCGGGAGAAACAGATACGCAGTATTTT | CASSFALAGETDTQYF | many | TRBV7-9 | 16 | TRBD2 | TRBJ2-3
TGTGCCAGCAGCCAAGACCGGTCCTGGGGACAAGAGACCCAGTACTTC | CASSQDRSWGQETQYF | many | TRBV14 | 16 | . | TRBJ2-5
TGTGCCAGTAGTATCGGGAACTACAATGAGCAGTTCTTC | CASSIGNYNEQFF | . | TRBV19 | 13 | . | TRBJ2-1
TGTGCCAGCAGTTTATTCAGAAATCAGCCCCAGCATTTT | CASSLFRNQPQHF | few | TRBV27 | 13 | . | TRBJ1-5
TGTGCCTGGAGTGTAACCAGATACGAGCAGTACTTC | CAWSVTRYEQYF | . | TRBV30 | 12 | . | TRBJ2-7
TGCGCCAGCAGCCAAGATACATCCCGAAGCGAGCAGTACTTC | CASSQDTSRSEQYF | many | TRBV4-3 | 14 | . | TRBJ2-7
TGTGCCAGTAGCCTCGCTAGCGGTGAAAACATTCAGTACTTC | CASSLASGENIQYF | . | TRBV19 | 14 | TRBD2 | TRBJ2-4
TGTGCCAGTAGTATAGTAGTACGTTATGGAGGGGATCGGAGCACTGAAGCTTTCTTT | CASSIVVRYGGDRSTEAFF | . | TRBV19 | 19 | . | TRBJ1-1
TGCAGTGCTACGTTGATAAACTCTGGAAACACCATATATTTT | CSATLINSGNTIYF | many | TRBV20-1 | 14 | . | TRBJ1-3
TGCAGCTCGACCGGGACAGGGAGGAAGCAGTACTTC | CSSTGTGRKQYF | many | TRBV29-1 | 12 | TRBD1 | TRBJ2-7
TGTGCCAGCAGTTTAAGGCTGGGGACCGGGGAGCTGTTTTTT | CASSLRLGTGELFF | many | TRBV12-3/TRBV12-4 | 14 | . | TRBJ2-2
TGTGCCAGCAGCTTAAAACCCTTCGGGAATCCTCTGACAGGGAAGAACACTGAAGCTTTCTTT | CASSLKPFGNPLTGKNTEAFF | many | TRBV7-3 | 21 | TRBD1 | TRBJ1-1
TGTGCCAGCAGAAGGACAGGGGGTCTAGATACGCAGTATTTT | CASRRTGGLDTQYF | . | TRBV6-2/TRBV6-3 | 14 | TRBD1 | TRBJ2-3
TGTGCCAGCAGGGAGACAGGGGATCCTGGCTACACCTTC | CASRETGDPGYTF | . | TRBV27 | 13 | TRBD1 | TRBJ1-2
TGTGCCAGCAGCTTAGAGTTTGAGACTAGCGGGAGTTCCTGCGAGCAGTACTTC | CASSLEFETSGSSCEQYF | . | TRBV7-2 | 18 | TRBD2 | TRBJ2-7
TGCAGTGCTAGATCCTACACAGAGAGTAATGAAAAACTGTTTTTT | CSARSYTESNEKLFF | . | TRBV20-1 | 15 | . | TRBJ1-4
TGCGCCAGCAGCCAAGATCGCACGGGGGGCGAGCAGTGCTTC | CASSQDRTGGEQCF | . | TRBV4-3 | 14 | . | TRBJ2-5